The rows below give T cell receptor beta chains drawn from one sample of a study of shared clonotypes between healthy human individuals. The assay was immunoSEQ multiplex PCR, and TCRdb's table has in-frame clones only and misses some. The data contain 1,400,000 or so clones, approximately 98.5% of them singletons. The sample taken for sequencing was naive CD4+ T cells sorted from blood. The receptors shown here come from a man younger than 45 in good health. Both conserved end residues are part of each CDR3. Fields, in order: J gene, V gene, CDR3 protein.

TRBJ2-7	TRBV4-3	CASSQGGGSYEQYF
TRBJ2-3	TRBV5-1	CASRTSGSSTDTQYF
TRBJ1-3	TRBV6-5	CASSVRRRDDTIYF
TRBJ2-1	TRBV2	CASSGGDRSSYNEQFF
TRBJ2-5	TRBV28	CASGGGTQETQYF
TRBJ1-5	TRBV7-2	CASSLGVINQPQHF
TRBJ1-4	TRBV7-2	CASSLLGQGGNEKLFF
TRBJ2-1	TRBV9	CASSVEAVAGGQFF
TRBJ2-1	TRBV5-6	CASSFILNLMSGAEQFF
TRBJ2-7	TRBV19	CASSARTGSYEQYF
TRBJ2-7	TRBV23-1	CASSPPYLPGGLYEQYF
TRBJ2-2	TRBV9	CASSDPVGSGELFF
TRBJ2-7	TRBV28	CASSSGTSRYEQYF
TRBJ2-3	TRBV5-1	CASSPYGGQVTDTQYF
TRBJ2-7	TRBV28	CASSSGGSYEQYF
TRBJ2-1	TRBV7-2	CASSRLAGTYNEQFF
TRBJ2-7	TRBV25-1	CATRGTGGSYEQYF
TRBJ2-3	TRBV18	CASSGTGSSTDTQYF
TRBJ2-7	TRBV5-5	CASSLHQGMAAYEQYF
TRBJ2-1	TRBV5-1	CASSSDRGHVYNEQFF
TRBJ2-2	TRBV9	CASSSEAGTGELFF
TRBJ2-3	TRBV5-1	CASSLNRAYTDTQYF
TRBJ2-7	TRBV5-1	CASSRVQGPSPYEQYF
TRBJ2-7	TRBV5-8	CASRKDRDRVYEQYF
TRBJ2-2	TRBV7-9	CASSTSGLAGGSNTGELFF
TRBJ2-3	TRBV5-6	CASSPGQGLDTQYF
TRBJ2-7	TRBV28	CASSPLSGRAREQYF
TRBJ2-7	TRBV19	CASSIPGAAYEQYF
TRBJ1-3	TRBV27	CASSFTGGSGNTIYF
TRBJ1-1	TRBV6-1	CASSEVLETEAFF
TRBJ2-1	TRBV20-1	CSVPGVNEQFF
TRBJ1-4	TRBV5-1	CASRAGEGEKLFF
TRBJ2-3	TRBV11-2	CASSPTRGREDTDTQYF
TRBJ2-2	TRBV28	CASSSLAGVSGELFF
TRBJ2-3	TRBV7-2	CASIQVGGRDTQYF
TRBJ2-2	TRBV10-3	CAISDLNTGELFF
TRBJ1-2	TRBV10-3	CAISEKTVYGYTF
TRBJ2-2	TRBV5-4	CASSWSRSGYTGELFF
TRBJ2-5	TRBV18	CASSPQLGQGQETQYF
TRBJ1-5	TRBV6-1	CASSEQKPTGRQPQHF
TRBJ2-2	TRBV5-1	CASSLTSGSTGELFF
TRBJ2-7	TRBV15	CATSRDFRQYEQYF
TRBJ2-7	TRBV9	CASSVGGAHEQYF
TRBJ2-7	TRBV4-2	CASSQEGLAGVYEQYF
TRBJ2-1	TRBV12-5	CASGLYNEQFF
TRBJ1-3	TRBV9	CASSVSGHTNSGNTIYF
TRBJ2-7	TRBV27	CASQGTYEQYF
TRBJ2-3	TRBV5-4	CASSSDGTDTQYF
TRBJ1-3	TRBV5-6	CASSSTYPSGNTIYF
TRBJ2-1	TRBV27	CASSPGLAAYNEQFF
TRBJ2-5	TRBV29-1	CSVGTSGGPQETQYF
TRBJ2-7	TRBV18	CASSPDGVREQYF
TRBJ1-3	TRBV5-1	CASSLDGQGIPIYF
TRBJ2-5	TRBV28	CASSQTGWSKETQYF
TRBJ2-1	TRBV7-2	CASYRQGAENEQFF
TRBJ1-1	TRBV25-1	CASSRPGLTEAFF
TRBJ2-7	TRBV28	CASSDGLPYEQYF
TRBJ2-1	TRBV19	CASRPGQGIYNEQFF
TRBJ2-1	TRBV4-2	CASSQDSGVYSLHEQFF